The 19 T cell receptor beta chains presented below share a single source sample, sequenced in a study of human T cells and chemical hapten exposure. TCRdb itself ran the RACE reads through MiXCR, one entry per CDR3 protein. This table holds around 350,000 distinct CDR3 sequences, 4.5% to 5.5% found once. Sample time point: pre-sensitization, week 0. Treatment of the sample: therapeutic diphenylcyclopropenone sensitization with weekly scalp DPC. This sample comprised whole blood, obtained in connection with sensitization to the hapten diphenylcyclopropenone (DPC). These receptors originate from a woman aged 18-29 years with alopecia areata. Some clones in this sample may be carry-over from other donors' samples.

This clonotype was counted many times. The chain uses TRBV5-1 and TRBJ2-5; the D is unclear. V gave up 2 bases and J gave up 3 bases, with 5 bases separating them. The V gene's germline CDR1 is SGHRS and CDR2 YFSETQ. The CDR3 has 12 amino acids. The CDR3 is CASSFGKETQYF. Written as DNA, the CDR3 is TGCGCCAGCAGCTTTGGGAAAGAGACCCAGTACTTC.

This clonotype came up a few times. V and J are TRBV4-3 and TRBJ1-2, with unresolved D. The CDR3 length is 15 residues. Deletions cut 0 bases from V and 5 bases from J, with 13 bases between. Germline CDR1 and CDR2: LGHNA and YSLEER. The CDR3 reads CASSQDLVTPYGYTF. For the CDR3, the DNA is TGCGCCAGCAGCCAAGATCTGGTGACACCTTATGGCTACACCTTC.

This clonotype was seen at least ten times. The rearrangement joins TRBV4-2 to TRBJ1-3; D not resolved. With 0 bases removed from V and 4 bases from J, the gap between germline ends came to 4 bases. Germline CDR1 reads LGHNA; CDR2 reads YNFKEQ. The CDR3 totals 13 residues. The CDR3 protein is CASSQERGNTIYF. DNA for the CDR3: TGTGCCAGCAGCCAAGAGAGAGGAAACACCATATATTTT.

This clonotype was observed at least ten times. One end of the junction varies from germline; a read error may be responsible. This chain links TRBV12-3 or TRBV12-4 with TRBJ1-1; D is unresolved. The CDR3 has 13 amino acids. The DNA for the CDR3 is TGTGCCAGCAGCTTAGGCTTGAACACTGAAGCTTTCTTT. It codes for CASSLGLNTEAFF.

This clonotype was counted ten times or more. The chain uses TRBV6-1 and TRBJ1-2; D uncertain. Germline V CDR1 and CDR2: MNHNS, SASEGT. V was pared by 5 bases and J by 2 bases, with 12 bases between. The CDR3 runs 14 residues. This CDR3 is CASSPRTGNYGYTF. CDR3 DNA: TGTGCCAGCAGTCCCCGGACGGGAAACTATGGCTACACCTTC.

This clonotype has a count of ten or more. The chain is built from TRBV12-3 or TRBV12-4 and TRBJ1-2, with D maybe TRBD1 (5 bases). The CDR3 loop spans 13 amino acids. The V end was cut by 6 bases, the J end by 4 bases, with 12 bases between. The CDR3: CASRDNPIYGYTF. Written as DNA, the CDR3 is TGTGCCAGCAGGGACAACCCCATCTATGGCTACACCTTC.

This clonotype has ten or more counts. The V call is TRBV5-1, the J call TRBJ2-7; possible D gene TRBD2, 6 bases. The V end was cut by 0 bases, the J end by 0 bases, with 13 bases between. This CDR3 contains 16 residues. The germline gives CDR1 SGHRS, CDR2 YFSETQ. The chain's CDR3 is CASSLAGLRGSYEQYF. The CDR3, as DNA: TGCGCCAGCAGCTTGGCAGGGTTGCGGGGCTCCTACGAGCAGTACTTC.

The genes are TRBV2 and TRBJ1-6; maybe TRBD1 (5 bases). CDR3 length: 15 amino acids. V gave up 2 bases and J gave up 12 bases, with 17 bases separating them. The germline V gene encodes CDR1 SNHLY and CDR2 FYNNEI. As DNA, the CDR3 is TGTGCCAGCAGTGAAAACGGGGGGGAGATTGGACCCCTCCACTTT. It is translated as CASSENGGEIGPLHF.

This clonotype was recorded at least ten times. V usage is TRBV20-1 and J usage is TRBJ2-2; 8 positions agree with TRBD1. The length of the CDR3 is 15 residues. Germline V CDR1 and CDR2: DFQATT, SNEGSKA (reference sequence). With 5 bases clipped from V and 3 bases from J, the junction kept 8 bases outside the gene matches. As DNA, the CDR3 is TGCAGTGCTCGGAAGACAGGGGTGGACACCGGGGAGCTGTTTTTT. It yields the protein CSARKTGVDTGELFF.

This clonotype was counted at least ten times. The V and J genes are TRBV6-5 and TRBJ2-3; 9 bases line up with TRBD1. Germline values: CDR1 MNHEY, CDR2 SVGAGI. With V trimmed by 11 bases and J by 2 bases, 5 bases remained unmatched. The CDR3 totals 13 residues. CDR3 nucleotide sequence: TGTGCCGCCCACAGGGGGCCCACAGATACGCAGTATTTT. Translation: CAAHRGPTDTQYF.

This clonotype was counted ten times or more. This chain uses TRBV6-2 or TRBV6-3 with TRBJ1-5; D is unresolved. The CDR3 length is 13 residues. Trimming shortened V by 2 bases and J by 5 bases, and 7 bases separated the two germline ends. CDR1 is MNHEY and CDR2 is SVGEGT in the germline V gene. CDR3 DNA: TGTGCCAGCAGTTACCGCGTGGATCAGCCCCAGCATTTT. This sequence encodes CASSYRVDQPQHF.

This clonotype was recorded at least ten times. The chain has TRBV12-3 or TRBV12-4 and TRBJ2-3; 9 positions match TRBD2. CDR3 length equals 16 residues. J gave up 4 bases and V 3 bases, and 8 bases lay outside the gene matches. CDR3 protein: CASSFFERGAPDTQYF. CDR3 sequence (DNA): TGTGCCAGCAGTTTTTTCGAGCGGGGGGCCCCAGATACGCAGTATTTT.

This clonotype was picked up many times. The V and J genes are TRBV3-1 and TRBJ2-7; 7 bases are a match to TRBD1. Germline V lookup: CDR1 LGHDT, CDR2 YNNKEL (reference sequence). The J segment lost 6 bases and the V segment lost 6 bases, leaving 8 bases of the junction unmatched. This CDR3 is built from 13 residues. This chain's CDR3 is CASRSKGAGEQYF. CDR3 DNA sequence: TGTGCCAGCAGAAGTAAGGGGGCGGGCGAGCAGTACTTC.

This clonotype occurred many times. V is TRBV27 and J is TRBJ2-5; the match to TRBD2 covers 13 bases. The CDR3 loop spans 18 amino acids. With V trimmed by 3 bases and J by 1 base, 8 bases remained unmatched. Per the germline V gene, CDR1 is MNHEY and CDR2 is SMNVEV (reference sequence). The CDR3 loop is CASSFLRTSGGSQETQYF. The CDR3, as DNA: TGTGCCAGCAGTTTCCTCAGGACTAGCGGGGGCTCCCAAGAGACCCAGTACTTC.

This clonotype was seen repeatedly, ten times or more. The V call is TRBV6-1, the J call TRBJ2-7, with D tentatively TRBD1 or TRBD2 (5 bases each). V was clipped by 10 bases and J by 0 bases, with 22 bases between them. The CDR3 is 16 amino acids. Germline V lookup: CDR1 MNHNS, CDR2 SASEGT. The CDR3, as DNA: TGTGCCACCGGGTCGGGGCGGGCCTCGAGCTCCTACGAGCAGTACTTC. Encoded protein: CATGSGRASSSYEQYF.

This clonotype was seen a handful of times. The chain uses TRBV28 and TRBJ2-1; D is perhaps TRBD1 or TRBD2 (5 bases each). The ends were cut back, 3 bases at V and 9 bases at J, with 15 bases in the middle. The germline V gene encodes CDR1 MDHEN and CDR2 SYDVKM. The CDR3 has 14 residues. The CDR3 is CASSFHGTAVEQFF. The CDR3 region has the DNA TGTGCCAGCAGTTTCCACGGGACGGCGGTTGAGCAGTTCTTC.

This clonotype was observed at least ten times. This chain connects TRBV12-3 or TRBV12-4 to TRBJ2-2; 11 nucleotides line up with TRBD1. Germline trimming cut 4 bases from V and 3 bases from J; bases unmatched to any gene: 1. This CDR3 has 15 residues. This CDR3 is CASSWGQGDTGELFF. The CDR3 region has the DNA TGTGCCAGCAGTTGGGGACAGGGGGACACCGGGGAGCTGTTTTTT.

V gene TRBV5-4 combines with J gene TRBJ1-1; 7 nucleotides agree with TRBD1. V gave up 4 bases and J gave up 5 bases; unmatched junction bases: 11. Germline V gene sequence: CDR1 SGHNT, CDR2 YYREEE (reference sequence). The CDR3 sequence is 15 residues long. The CDR3 here is CASSITGQVFTEAFF. The CDR3, as DNA: TGTGCCAGCAGCATAACCGGACAGGTTTTTACTGAAGCTTTCTTT.

This clonotype was observed a few times. The J gene is TRBJ1-2, the V gene TRBV14; TRBD1 agrees at 7 bases. V lost 4 bases, J lost 4 bases, and 3 bases stayed unmatched. The CDR3 loop spans 13 amino acids. Germline V lookup: CDR1 SGHDN, CDR2 FVKESK. The CDR3 protein is CASSPRQGYGYTF. Here the CDR3 DNA reads TGTGCCAGCAGCCCACGACAGGGCTATGGCTACACCTTC.